This T cell receptor beta chain derives from a study of shared clonotypes between healthy human individuals. Sequencing was performed with immunoSEQ multiplex PCR; in TCRdb, only in-frame clones are kept and a portion is missing. This sample has 2 million to 2.5 million clones, with about 94% found just once. V was trimmed by 4 bases and J by 1 base, leaving 8 bases between them. The CDR3 totals 13 residues. From germline, CDR1 is MNHEY and CDR2 SMNVEV (reference sequence). This chain joins TRBV27 and TRBJ2-7; D remains unclear. The TCR originated in a man younger than 35 in good health. The source material was naive CD4+ T cells sorted from blood. Subset specified: CD45RA+ positively selected. This chain's CDR3 is CASSSRPSYEQYF. As DNA, the CDR3 is TGTGCCAGCAGTTCTCGGCCATCCTACGAGCAGTACTTC.